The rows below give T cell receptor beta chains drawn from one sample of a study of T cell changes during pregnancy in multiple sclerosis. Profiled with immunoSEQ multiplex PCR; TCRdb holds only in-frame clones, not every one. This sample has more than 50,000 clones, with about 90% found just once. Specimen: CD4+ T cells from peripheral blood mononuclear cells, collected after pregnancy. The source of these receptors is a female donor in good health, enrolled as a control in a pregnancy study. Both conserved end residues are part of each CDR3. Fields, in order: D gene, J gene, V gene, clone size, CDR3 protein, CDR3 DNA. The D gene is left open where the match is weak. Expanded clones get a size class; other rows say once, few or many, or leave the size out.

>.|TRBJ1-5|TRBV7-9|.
CASSFSQGSQPQHF
TGTGCCAGCAGCTTTTCGCAGGGGAGCCAGCCCCAGCATTTT
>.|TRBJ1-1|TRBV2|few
CASSEDRTVEAFF
TGTGCCAGCAGTGAAGATAGGACAGTTGAAGCTTTCTTT
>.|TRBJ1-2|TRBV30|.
CAWSVSGARQFGYGYTF
TGTGCCTGGAGTGTAAGCGGGGCGCGCCAATTTGGCTATGGCTACACCTTC
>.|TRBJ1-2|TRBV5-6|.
CASSLGLTGQGAYTF
TGTGCCAGCAGCTTGGGCCTGACAGGCCAAGGAGCTTACACCTTC
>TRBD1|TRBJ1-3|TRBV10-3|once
CAISERGQGASGNTIYF
TGTGCCATCAGTGAGAGGGGACAGGGGGCATCTGGAAACACCATATATTTT
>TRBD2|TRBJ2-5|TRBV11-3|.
CASSQGLARYQETQYF
TGTGCCAGCAGCCAAGGACTAGCGAGATACCAAGAGACCCAGTACTTC
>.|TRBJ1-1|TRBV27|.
CASSPPERGWTEAFF
TGTGCCAGCAGTCCACCCGAAAGGGGCTGGACTGAAGCTTTCTTT
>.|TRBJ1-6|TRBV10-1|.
CASSYRVGNSPLHF
TGCGCCAGCAGCTACAGAGTGGGTAATTCACCCCTCCACTTT
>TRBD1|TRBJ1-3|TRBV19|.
CASSANRGRGVNTIYF
TGTGCCAGTAGTGCTAACAGGGGACGTGGAGTAAACACCATATATTTT
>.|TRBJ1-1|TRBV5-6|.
CASNPVEGAEAFF
TGTGCCAGCAACCCTGTTGAGGGGGCTGAAGCTTTCTTT
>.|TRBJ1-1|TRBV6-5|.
CASSRAGAEFTEAFF
TGTGCCAGCAGCCGCGCGGGGGCCGAGTTCACTGAAGCTTTCTTT
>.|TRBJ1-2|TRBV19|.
CASSTRVDYGYTF
TGTGCCAGTAGTACGAGGGTTGACTATGGCTACACCTTC
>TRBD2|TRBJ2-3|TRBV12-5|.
CASGLGRGGSDTQYF
TGTGCTAGTGGTTTAGGGCGGGGGGGGTCAGATACGCAGTATTTT
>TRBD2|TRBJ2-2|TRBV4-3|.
CASSVRTSGGTGELFF
TGCGCCAGCAGCGTTCGGACTAGCGGGGGTACGGGGGAGCTGTTTTTT
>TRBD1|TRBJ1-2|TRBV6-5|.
CASSLDRANYGYTF
TGTGCCAGCAGTCTGGACAGGGCCAACTATGGCTACACCTTC
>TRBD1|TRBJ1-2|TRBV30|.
CAWDRDSNYGYTF
TGTGCCTGGGATAGGGACAGCAACTATGGCTACACCTTC
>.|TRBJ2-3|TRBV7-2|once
CASSLDPGPRGADTQYF
TGTGCCAGCAGCTTAGACCCGGGACCCAGGGGGGCAGATACGCAGTATTTT
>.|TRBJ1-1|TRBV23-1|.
CASSQKRQGTNTEAFF
TGCGCCAGCAGTCAAAAGAGGCAGGGGACGAACACTGAAGCTTTCTTT
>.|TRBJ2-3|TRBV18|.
CASSPSLANTQYF
TGTGCCAGCTCACCCAGTCTAGCTAATACGCAGTATTTT
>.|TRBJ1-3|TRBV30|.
CAWGIGQSGNTIYF
TGTGCCTGGGGCATCGGACAATCAGGAAACACCATATATTTT
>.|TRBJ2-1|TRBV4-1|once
CASSQDRRTGISNSYNEQFF
TGCGCCAGCAGCCAAGATCGGCGCACAGGGATAAGCAACTCCTACAATGAGCAGTTCTTC
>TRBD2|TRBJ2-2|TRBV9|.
CASSPGLAGGPRTGELFF
TGTGCCAGCAGCCCAGGACTAGCGGGGGGGCCTCGAACCGGGGAGCTGTTTTTT
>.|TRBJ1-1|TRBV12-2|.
CASRLEQERTEAFF
TGTGCAAGTCGCTTAGAACAGGAGCGAACTGAAGCTTTCTTT
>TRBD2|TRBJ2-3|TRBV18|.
CASSSRLAGGTDTQYF
TGTGCCAGCTCATCACGACTAGCGGGGGGCACAGATACGCAGTATTTT
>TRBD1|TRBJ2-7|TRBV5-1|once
CASWAGTGGYEQYF
TGCGCCAGCTGGGCCGGGACAGGGGGCTACGAGCAGTACTTC